These 21 T cell receptor beta chains were all obtained from the same sample, sequenced in a study of shared clonotypes between healthy human individuals. The naive CD8 subset, CD45RO-negative cells positively selected for CCR7, excluded terminally differentiated effector memory CD45RA+ cells. Sequencing used immunoSEQ multiplex PCR; TCRdb keeps in-frame clones, though not all of them. The profile covers around 2,000,000 clones, with over 85% appearing a single time and 1% to 1.5% taken by the ten largest. Sequencing was done on a sample of naive CD8+ T cells sorted from blood. The receptors stem from a man between 18 and 35 years old in good health.

This chain uses TRBV27 with TRBJ2-3; 9 bases match TRBD2. V dropped 6 bases and J dropped 2; count of bases not matched to a gene: 9. This CDR3 region has 16 residues. CDR1 is MNHEY and CDR2 is SMNVEV in the germline V gene (reference sequence). Written as DNA, the CDR3 is TGTGCCAGCAGCCTTGCTAGCGGGACATTCACAGATACGCAGTATTTT. Its translation: CASSLASGTFTDTQYF.

The rearrangement joins TRBV6-1 to TRBJ2-1; D unclear. Germline V gene sequence: CDR1 MNHNS, CDR2 SASEGT. CDR3 length: 15 amino acids. V was clipped by 5 bases and J by 9 bases, with 20 bases between them. The chain's CDR3 is CASSSVQGLASEQFF. The CDR3 DNA reads TGTGCCAGCAGTTCGGTCCAAGGATTGGCAAGTGAGCAGTTCTTC.

Worth noting for this clone: The same CDR3 also results from other DNA sequences found in this sample. The chain employs TRBV27 and TRBJ2-1, with a possible D match to TRBD2 (6 bases). Per the germline V gene, CDR1 is MNHEY and CDR2 is SMNVEV (reference sequence). Between the trimmed V and J ends, which lost 3 bases and 7 bases, there was a span of 13 bases. The length of the CDR3 is 14 residues. The CDR3 DNA sequence: TGTGCCAGCAGTTTGTCGCGGGGTGATAATGAGCAGTTCTTC. Translation gives CASSLSRGDNEQFF.

With respect to this clone: The junction differs from germline at one of its ends, possibly a read error. The chain links TRBV10-3 to TRBJ2-7, with a weak D call TRBD2 (5 bases). CDR3 length: 12 residues. Germline V gene data show CDR1 as ENHRY and CDR2 as SYGVKD. Here the CDR3 DNA reads TGTGCCATCAGTGAGGGTGGGAGTAAATCGCACTTC. It codes for CAISEGGSKSHF.

V usage is TRBV19 and J usage is TRBJ1-6; D uncertain. Germline loops: CDR1 LNHDA, CDR2 SQIVND (reference sequence). There are 14 residues in the CDR3. V was shortened by 7 bases and J by 7 bases, with 14 bases between the two germline ends. For the CDR3, the DNA is TGTGCCAGTAACCCGGAGGCAGGCAATTCACCCCTCCACTTT. Encoded protein: CASNPEAGNSPLHF.

This clone has only one observation. The chain recombines TRBV10-1 with TRBJ2-5; no reliable D call. CDR1 and CDR2 from the germline V gene are WNHNN and SYGVQD (reference sequence). V was shortened by 4 bases and J by 1 base, with 7 bases between the two germline ends. CDR3 length: 13 amino acids. The CDR3 protein is CASSVGPQETQYF. CDR3 nucleotides: TGCGCCAGCAGTGTAGGGCCCCAAGAGACCCAGTACTTC.

This rearrangement joins TRBV15 to TRBJ2-1; 7 bases align to TRBD1. Germline loops: CDR1 LNHNV, CDR2 YYDKDF (reference sequence). Trimming removed 10 bases from V and 8 bases from J; junction bases left unmatched: 17. CDR3 length equals 15 residues. As DNA, the CDR3 is TGTGCCAGGAGCCGGCGACAGGGTGAGGGGGATGAGCAGTTCTTC. Translation gives CARSRRQGEGDEQFF. The variable domain in full, with the rest retrieved from reference TRBV15 and TRBJ2-1, is DAMVIQNPRYQVTQFGKPVTLSCSQTLNHNVMYWYQQKSSQAPKLLFHYYDKDFNNEADTPDNFQSRRPNTSFCFLDIRSPGLGDTAMYLCARSRRQGEGDEQFFGPGTRLTVL.

Only one count was recorded for this clone. J is TRBJ1-2 and V is TRBV14; 8 bases agree with TRBD1. J gave up 4 bases and V 0 bases, and 7 bases lay outside the gene matches. The CDR3 covers 16 residues. Germline lookup yields CDR1 SGHDN and CDR2 FVKESK. CDR3 DNA sequence: TGTGCCAGCAGCCAAGAAGGGCCCGGACAGGGCTATGGCTACACCTTC. Translation gives CASSQEGPGQGYGYTF.

This rearrangement joins TRBV11-2 to TRBJ2-5; 12 positions match TRBD2. Looked up from germline, CDR1 is SGHAT and CDR2 is FQNNGV. Trimming removed 4 bases from V and 3 bases from J; junction bases left unmatched: 3. The CDR3 runs to 15 residues. The CDR3 loop is CASSSSSGGEETQYF. The CDR3 nucleotides are TGTGCCAGCAGCTCCTCTAGCGGGGGGGAAGAGACCCAGTACTTC.

V gene TRBV2 combines with J gene TRBJ1-2; 9 bases map to TRBD1. With V trimmed by 3 bases and J by 3 bases, 8 bases remained unmatched. The germline gives CDR1 SNHLY, CDR2 FYNNEI. The CDR3 has 16 amino acids. The CDR3 protein is CASSETGGASYYGYTF. Here the CDR3 DNA reads TGTGCCAGCAGTGAGACAGGGGGGGCATCCTACTATGGCTACACCTTC.

V is TRBV28 and J is TRBJ2-7, with D perhaps TRBD2 (6 bases). CDR1 is MDHEN, CDR2 SYDVKM, per germline. This CDR3 spans 13 amino acids. V was cut by 10 bases and J by 5 bases, with 18 bases left in between. CDR3 in DNA: TGTGCCACAGGGACTCGCGTAAATGACGAGCAGTACTTC. It codes for CATGTRVNDEQYF.

The V and J genes are TRBV13 and TRBJ1-2; 8 bases are shared with TRBD1. From germline, CDR1 is PRHDT and CDR2 FYEKMQ (reference sequence). The CDR3 spans 15 residues. V trimming: 4 bases; J trimming: 1 base; junction bases outside the gene matches: 5. Written as DNA, the CDR3 is TGTGCCAGCAGCTCCCGAGGACAGGGTAACTATGGCTACACCTTC. Amino acids: CASSSRGQGNYGYTF. The whole variable domain, filled in from reference TRBV13 and TRBJ1-2, reads AAGVIQSPRHLIKEKRETATLKCYPIPRHDTVYWYQQGPGQDPQFLISFYEKMQSDKGSIPDRFSAQQFSDYHSELNMSSLELGDSALYFCASSSRGQGNYGYTFGSGTRLTVV.

As concerns this clone: Within the sample, other DNA sequences also encode this same CDR3. This sequence joins TRBV6-5 and TRBJ2-1; no clear D. The germline V gene has CDR1 MNHEY and CDR2 SVGAGI. CDR3 length: 12 amino acids. V lost 0 bases to trimming and J lost 7 bases, with 4 bases between them. CDR3 in DNA: TGTGCCAGCAGTTACTCGAATAATGAGCAGTTCTTC. Translation: CASSYSNNEQFF.

The chain is built from TRBV30 and TRBJ2-5; no definite D call. V lost 2 bases and J lost 0, with 7 bases in between. CDR1 and CDR2 (germline): GTSNPN, SVGIG (reference sequence). The CDR3 spans 13 residues. The DNA for the CDR3 is TGTGCCTGGAGTCTGGCGAACCAAGAGACCCAGTACTTC. Residues: CAWSLANQETQYF.

As to this clone: Sequence at one end of the junction differs from germline and may be a read error. The V gene is TRBV7-2, the J gene TRBJ2-1, with 10 bases fitting TRBD2. This CDR3 has 15 amino acids. Germline V gives CDR1 SGHTA, CDR2 FQGNSA. CDR3 nucleotides: TGTGCCAGCAGCATAGCGGGAGGCGCCTACAATGAGCAGTTCTTC. Its translation is CASSIAGGAYNEQFF.

The chain is built from TRBV11-3 and TRBJ2-5; TRBD2 matches 8 bases. With V trimmed by 3 bases and J by 4 bases, 13 bases remained unmatched. The CDR3 sequence is 17 residues long. The V gene's germline CDR1 is SGHNT and CDR2 YENEEA. The CDR3 nucleotides are TGTGCCAGCAGCTTGAGTAGCGGGAACGCTCCCCGAGAGACCCAGTACTTC. Its protein product is CASSLSSGNAPRETQYF.

With regard to this clone: The junction shows a germline mismatch at one end, possibly a read error. The rearrangement joins TRBV7-7 to TRBJ2-5, with 7 bases fitting TRBD2. CDR3 length: 16 residues. CDR1 and CDR2 (germline): SSHAT, FNYEAQ (reference sequence). Here the CDR3 DNA reads TGTGCTAGCACCGAAACTGGTAGACTAGCTACTAAGACCCAGTACTTC. Translated: CASTETGRLATKTQYF. Full variable domain (rest looked up from reference TRBV7-7 and TRBJ2-5): GAGVSQSPRYKVTKRGQDVTLRCDPISSHATLYWYQQALGQGPEFLTYFNYEAQPDKSGLPSDRFSAERPEGSISTLTIQRTEQRDSAMYRCASTETGRLATKTQYFGPGTRLLVL.

The CDR3 nucleotides are TGTGCCAGCAGCCCCTGGACAGCTTACTCTGGAAACACCATATATTTT. This gives the protein CASSPWTAYSGNTIYF. The V call is TRBV9, the J call TRBJ1-3, with a possible D match to TRBD1 (6 bases). The CDR3 has 16 residues. V lost 4 bases to trimming and J lost 0 bases, with 14 bases between them. The germline gives CDR1 SGDLS, CDR2 YYNGEE.

V usage is TRBV19 and J usage is TRBJ1-4; no clear D gene. The ends were cut back, 3 bases at V and 7 bases at J, with 9 bases in the middle. Germline-derived CDR1 and CDR2 are LNHDA and SQIVND (reference sequence). The CDR3 is 13 amino acids. Here the CDR3 reads CASSIRGSEKLFF. In DNA form, the CDR3 reads TGTGCCAGTAGTATCCGTGGGAGTGAAAAACTGTTTTTT.

The V and J genes are TRBV7-8 and TRBJ2-6, with TRBD2 matching over 7 bases. The CDR3 covers 20 residues. CDR1 and CDR2 from the germline V gene are SGHVS and FQNEAQ. J gave up 0 bases and V 5 bases, and 16 bases lay outside the gene matches. For the CDR3, the DNA is TGTGCCAGCAGCCTTCTAGGAACTAGCGCCGTCCGCTCTGGGGCCAACGTCCTGACTTTC. Translating it yields CASSLLGTSAVRSGANVLTF.

Of note for this clone: The identical CDR3 is also encoded by other nucleotide sequences in the sample. The V gene is TRBV7-9, the J gene TRBJ2-7; D remains unclear. The ends were cut back, 1 base at V and 4 bases at J, with 5 bases in the middle. Germline CDR1 reads SEHNR; CDR2 reads FQNEAQ (reference sequence). The CDR3 totals 12 residues. This chain's CDR3 is CASSLESYEQYF. DNA for the CDR3: TGTGCCAGCAGCTTAGAAAGTTACGAGCAGTACTTC.